The 2 T cell receptor beta chains presented below share a single source sample, sequenced in a study of T-cell reconstitution after alpha-beta-depleted transplantation in children. Unique molecular identifiers were built into the TCRbeta library. TCRdb passed the PCR reads through MiXCR, listing each CDR3 protein once. The sample gives more than 250,000 distinct CDR3 sequences, 9.9% of which show up once; around 10% is in the top ten. The input for sequencing was PBMCs from the stem cell graft donor, taken from the stem cell graft. These receptors originate from a human donor who donated a stem cell graft to a child with SCID.

This clonotype was seen at least ten times. The rearrangement joins TRBV3-1 to TRBJ2-7, with D perhaps TRBD1 (5 bases). Per the germline V gene, CDR1 is LGHDT and CDR2 is YNNKEL (reference sequence). This CDR3 has 14 residues. V was pared by 2 bases and J by 2 bases, with 10 bases between. CDR3 DNA sequence: TGTGCCAGCAGCCAATCCCAGGACACCTACGAGCAGTACTTC. Translating it yields CASSQSQDTYEQYF.

This clonotype was counted ten times or more. The chain is built from TRBV12-3 or TRBV12-4 and TRBJ1-1; no reliable D call. V gave up 5 bases and J gave up 0 bases, with 13 bases separating them. The CDR3 is 15 amino acids. The CDR3 is CASSPHQTMNTEAFF. CDR3 sequence (DNA): TGTGCCAGCAGTCCCCACCAGACCATGAACACTGAAGCTTTCTTT.